This T cell receptor beta chain was sequenced in a study of CD8 T cells in Susac syndrome. General study findings and limits: The study recognized that the number of individuals in its TCR sequencing and HLA analysis was relatively small.

CDR3 size: 15 residues. Deletions cut 3 bases from V and 3 bases from J, with 15 bases between. Germline CDR1 DFQATT, CDR2 SNEGSKA (reference sequence). About this clonotype: The antigen remains undetermined.

The authors reverse transcribed about 0.5 to 1 ug RNA with random hexamers. Amplification of TCR beta CDR3 used immunoSEQ multiplex PCR across 54 Vbeta and 13 Jbeta. TCRdb passed the immunoSEQ multiplex PCR reads through MiXCR, listing each CDR3 protein once. The sample has some 200,000 distinct CDR3 sequences; 95% are singletons. Sequencing of TCR beta was performed on blood CD8+ T cells and on blood CD4+ T cells. TEMRA cells were enriched by FACS, and CD4+ and CD8+ T cells were negatively isolated. The sequence was collected from a human donor with multiple sclerosis. V is TRBV20-1 and J is TRBJ2-1; either TRBD1 or TRBD2 may fit D (6 bases each). The sample taken for sequencing was CD4+ T cells from PBMCs. DNA for the CDR3: TGCAGTGCTAGCGCGGGACATTTGGGCTACAATGAGCAGTTCTTC. Translating it yields CSASAGHLGYNEQFF.